This is a list of T cell receptor beta chains from one sample in a study of CD8 T cells in ankylosing spondylitis. TCRdb used MiXCR to reprocess the 5' RACE reads, holding one entry per CDR3 protein. The sample records under 250,000 distinct CDR3 sequences, under 35% being singletons. The specimen was blood, either unsorted or a sorted T cell fraction (not recorded which). These receptor sequences come from a male donor with ankylosing spondylitis or in good health (not recorded which). The CDR3 runs from the conserved cysteine through the conserved F or W. D genes are given only for firm matches. Size is omitted from some rows. Given values are once, few, many or a class for expanded clones.

size	D	V	J	DNA	CDR3
.	.	TRBV9	TRBJ2-3	TGTGCCAGCAGCGTAGGACAGGCTACAGATACGCAGTATTTT	CASSVGQATDTQYF
few	.	TRBV28	TRBJ2-3	TGTGCCAGCAGCCCTGGAACTGGACCAACCACAGATACGCAGTATTTT	CASSPGTGPTTDTQYF
.	.	TRBV20-1	TRBJ1-6	TGCAGTGCTACCCCCTGGGGAGGGGAGATTAGCCCCCTCCACTTT	CSATPWGGEISPLHF
.	.	TRBV7-8	TRBJ2-3	TGTGCCAGCAGCTTTAATGGAGATACGCAGTATTTT	CASSFNGDTQYF
.	.	TRBV20-1	TRBJ1-2	TGCAGTGCTAGGGACCGAGCCTATGGCTACACCTTC	CSARDRAYGYTF
.	.	TRBV5-1	TRBJ1-4	TGCGCCAGCAAGGTCGTGCCCAATGAAAAACTGTTTTTT	CASKVVPNEKLFF
few	.	TRBV6-5	TRBJ1-2	TGTGCCAGCAGTTACTCGGCGGTTTCTAACTATGGCTACACCTTC	CASSYSAVSNYGYTF
.	TRBD1	TRBV18	TRBJ2-7	TGTGCCAGCTCACCGCAGGGACAGTCCTACGAGCAGTACTTC	CASSPQGQSYEQYF
.	.	TRBV30	TRBJ1-3	TGTGCCTGGAACGGGGAAAACTCTGGAAACACCATATATTTT	CAWNGENSGNTIYF
few	.	TRBV12-3/TRBV12-4	TRBJ1-1	TGTGCCAGCTTAAAAGGGGCTGAAGCTTTCTTT	CASLKGAEAFF
many	.	TRBV6-6	TRBJ2-7	TGTGCCAGCGGGGGCCCTGATTACGAGCAGTACTTC	CASGGPDYEQYF
few	.	TRBV20-1	TRBJ2-7	TGCAGTCCCAGGGAGAGCTCCTACGAGCAGTACTTC	CSPRESSYEQYF
once	.	TRBV11-2	TRBJ1-1	TGTGCCAGCAGCTTAGATCTTTTAGGCAGGTTCAACACTGAAGCTTTCTTT	CASSLDLLGRFNTEAFF
few	TRBD1	TRBV5-1	TRBJ1-1	TGCGCCAGCAGCACTATACAGGGGCTCAACACTGAAGCTTTCTTT	CASSTIQGLNTEAFF
few	TRBD1	TRBV7-9	TRBJ2-1	TGTGCCAGCAGCTCCGGGACAGGGGAGGATGAGCAGTTCTTC	CASSSGTGEDEQFF
.	.	TRBV20-1	TRBJ2-1	TGCAGTGCTAGTGAGCATCGTCCAAGCTCCTACAATGAGCAGTTCTTC	CSASEHRPSSYNEQFF
few	TRBD2	TRBV15	TRBJ2-7	TGTGCCACCATCAAAGAGCGGGGAAACTCCTACGAGCAGTACTTC	CATIKERGNSYEQYF
few	.	TRBV12-3/TRBV12-4	TRBJ2-2	TGTGCCAGCAGCCGAGGGGGGCTGGACACCGGGGAGCTGTTTTTT	CASSRGGLDTGELFF
few	.	TRBV20-1	TRBJ2-1	TGCAGTGCTAGCACAGGGATATACAATGAGCAGTTCTTC	CSASTGIYNEQFF
.	.	TRBV24-1	TRBJ2-3	TGTGCCACCAGTGGCACAGGGACAGATACGCAGTATTTT	CATSGTGTDTQYF
.	.	TRBV19	TRBJ1-5	TGTGCCAGTAGTTATCGAACCTACAATCAGCCCCAGCATTTT	CASSYRTYNQPQHF
.	.	TRBV20-1	TRBJ1-2	TGCAGTGCCCCTCGCCAGACAGTTTATGGCTACACCTTC	CSAPRQTVYGYTF
few	.	TRBV29-1	TRBJ1-5	TGCAGCGTGGGCCGGGACAGCAATCAGCCCCAGCATTTT	CSVGRDSNQPQHF
few	.	TRBV11-2	TRBJ1-1	TGTGCCAGCAGTCCCCCGGTGAACACTGAAGCTTTCTTT	CASSPPVNTEAFF
few	.	TRBV12-3/TRBV12-4	TRBJ2-7	TGTGCCAGCAGTTTGGCAGGGGTCAACTACGAGCAGTACTTC	CASSLAGVNYEQYF
few	.	TRBV29-1	TRBJ1-1	TGCAGCGTTGATAGTCAGGTGGGCACTGAAGCTTTCTTT	CSVDSQVGTEAFF
few	.	TRBV10-3	TRBJ2-5	TGTGCCATCAGTGAGGGGGGTTCACAAGAGACCCAGTACTTC	CAISEGGSQETQYF
.	.	TRBV7-8	TRBJ2-5	TGTGCCAGCAGCTTACTCGGGGTCGAGCGTGGTGTCGAGACCCAGTACTTC	CASSLLGVERGVETQYF
few	.	TRBV20-1	TRBJ1-5	TGCAGTGCTAGTCCGTACGCCCGACCCTACACCCGGGGCAATCAGCCCCAGCATTTT	CSASPYARPYTRGNQPQHF
.	.	TRBV3-1	TRBJ2-7	TGTGCCAGCAGCCAAGGGGGGGACATATTCTCCTACGAGCAGTACTTC	CASSQGGDIFSYEQYF